Reported below is one T cell receptor (beta chain). This sample was taken from a study of blood T cells in healthy people across ages. This CDR3 is built from 17 residues. Germline CDR1 is LGHNA and CDR2 is YNFKEQ. PCR was performed a second time for roughly 7 to 12 cycles using a sample-barcoded 5' primer and a J-beta primer mix. A template-switch adaptor containing 12 random nucleotides labeled each cDNA molecule. TCRdb recomputed calls from the 5' RACE reads with MiXCR, one row per CDR3 protein. The sample gives about 780,000 distinct CDR3 sequences, less than 60% of which show up once; around 18% is in the top ten.

Sequenced sample: blood. This receptor was identified in an elderly man in good health. The gene calls are TRBV4-2 and TRBJ2-5; TRBD2 is a possible D gene (6 bases). The J call may not be correct, given that the DNA end is closer to TRBJ2-7. CDR3 bases: TGTGCCAGCAGCCAAGGGGTAGCGGAAGTGCGGTCGGACGAGCAGTACTTC. Translated, it gives CASSQGVAEVRSDEQYF.